The TCR beta chain under discussion was sequenced for a study of early T cells in non-severe SARS-CoV-2 infection. This CDR3 comprises 13 residues. The germline V gene has CDR1 SGHTA and CDR2 FQGNSA. V lost 0 bases and J 5 bases, leaving 5 bases between the germline ends. A single record per CDR3 protein comes from TCRdb applying MiXCR to the 5' RACE reads. The table includes about 62,000 distinct CDR3 sequences, approximately 10% detected once. The V call is TRBV7-2, the J call TRBJ1-5; no clear D gene. This clonotype was obtained from an adult who was a healthcare worker with PCR-confirmed SARS-CoV-2 infection or an uninfected control (not recorded which). Input material: whole blood. Here the CDR3 reads CASSLARHQPQHF. The CDR3 DNA follows: TGTGCCAGCAGCTTAGCCCGACATCAGCCCCAGCATTTT.